The 32 T cell receptor beta chains given below trace back to one sample, sequenced in a study of blood T cell repertoires in COVID-19. Method: immunoSEQ multiplex PCR; TCRdb's copy keeps in-frame clones and lacks some. The table lists about 150,000 clones, roughly 90% of them singletons. The sample was peripheral blood. These receptors all come from a woman aged 70-85 years with acute or convalescent COVID-19.

The rearrangement links TRBV6-6 to TRBJ1-1; D unclear. Germline CDR1 and CDR2: MNHNY and SVGAGI (reference sequence). The CDR3 has 13 amino acids. Trimming removed 4 bases at V and 4 bases at J, with 10 bases between. The CDR3 loop reads CASSSPGSTEAFF. The CDR3 region has the DNA TGTGCCAGCAGTTCGCCGGGGAGCACTGAAGCTTTCTTT.

This chain links TRBV27 with TRBJ2-7; no firm D call. V lost 2 bases, J lost 3 bases, and 8 bases lay in between. CDR3 size: 13 residues. Germline lookup yields CDR1 MNHEY and CDR2 SMNVEV (reference sequence). This CDR3 is CASSLNSLYEQYF. The CDR3, as DNA: TGTGCCAGCAGTTTAAACAGTCTCTACGAGCAGTACTTC.

The chain recombines TRBV7-8 with TRBJ1-5; D is unclear. Deletions cut 3 bases from V and 0 bases from J, with 12 bases between. This CDR3 is 16 amino acids long. Germline-derived CDR1 and CDR2 are SGHVS and FQNEAQ. The CDR3 DNA follows: TGTGCCAGCAGCTTGGGCGCGACGCATAGCAATCAGCCCCAGCATTTT. Protein sequence: CASSLGATHSNQPQHF.

This chain joins TRBV10-3 and TRBJ1-1, with TRBD1 matching 7 bases. This CDR3 has 13 residues. CDR1 ENHRY and CDR2 SYGVKD come from the germline V gene. V was clipped by 5 bases and J by 4 bases; unmatched bases: 4. The CDR3 DNA sequence: TGTGCCATCAGTTATGACAGGGCCACTGAAGCTTTCTTT. Its translation is CAISYDRATEAFF.

J is TRBJ1-5 and V is TRBV6-5; possible D gene TRBD1, 6 bases. CDR3 length equals 15 residues. Between the trimmed V and J ends, which lost 7 bases and 9 bases, there was a span of 22 bases. CDR1 is MNHEY and CDR2 is SVGAGI in the germline V gene. The CDR3 DNA reads as TGTGCCAGCAAAATAAACAGGGACGAGGGATTGCCCCAGCATTTT. Translation gives CASKINRDEGLPQHF.

The gene calls are TRBV5-1 and TRBJ2-1; 7 bases agree with TRBD1. Germline V CDR1 and CDR2: SGHRS, YFSETQ. The CDR3 extends over 16 amino acids. The V gene end was trimmed by 0 bases and the J gene end by 8 bases; junction bases not matched to a gene: 11. Here the CDR3 reads CASSLGGDRVLDEQFF. CDR3 coding DNA: TGCGCCAGCAGCTTGGGGGGTGACAGGGTCCTCGATGAGCAGTTCTTC.

The chain carries TRBV28 and TRBJ1-1; maybe TRBD1 (5 bases). The CDR3 totals 15 residues. Trimming shortened V by 6 bases and J by 1 base, and 15 bases separated the two germline ends. Germline CDR1 is MDHEN and CDR2 is SYDVKM. The chain's CDR3 is CASRRFGGQNTEAFF. The CDR3 nucleotides read TGTGCCAGCAGGAGATTCGGTGGACAGAACACTGAAGCTTTCTTT. Together with reference TRBV28 and TRBJ1-1, the CDR3 gives the full variable domain: DVKVTQSSRYLVKRTGEKVFLECVQDMDHENMFWYRQDPGLGLRLIYFSYDVKMKEKGDIPEGYSVSREKKERFSLILESASTNQTSMYLCASRRFGGQNTEAFFGQGTRLTVV.

The chain carries TRBV5-1 and TRBJ2-2; TRBD1 agrees at 7 bases. Germline V lookup: CDR1 SGHRS, CDR2 YFSETQ. The V gene end was trimmed by 6 bases and the J gene end by 2 bases; junction bases not matched to a gene: 4. This CDR3 has 14 amino acids. This chain's CDR3 is CASTRQGNTGELFF. DNA of the CDR3: TGCGCCAGCACTAGACAGGGCAACACCGGGGAGCTGTTTTTT. Based on the CDR3 plus reference TRBV5-1 and TRBJ2-2, the full variable domain is KAGVTQTPRYLIKTRGQQVTLSCSPISGHRSVSWYQQTPGQGLQFLFEYFSETQRNKGNFPGRFSGRQFSNSRSEMNVSTLELGDSALYLCASTRQGNTGELFFGEGSRLTVL.

In DNA form, the CDR3 reads TGTGCCAGCAGTTACACTAGCGGGCGAACTACCTACGAGCAGTACTTC. Translated: CASSYTSGRTTYEQYF. The J gene is TRBJ2-7, the V gene TRBV6-2 or TRBV6-3; TRBD2 matches at 9 bases. CDR1 and CDR2 (germline): MNHEY, SVGEGT. This CDR3 is built from 16 residues. Trimming at V came to 2 bases and at J to 2 bases, leaving 7 bases not matched to a gene.

The V call is TRBV5-6, the J call TRBJ2-5; 7 bases align to TRBD1. Trimming removed 0 bases from V and 4 bases from J; junction bases left unmatched: 9. This CDR3 comprises 16 residues. Germline V lookup: CDR1 SGHDT, CDR2 YYEEEE. CDR3 region: CASSLASRGRRETQYF. Here the CDR3 DNA reads TGTGCCAGCAGCTTGGCTTCGAGGGGGCGCAGAGAGACCCAGTACTTC.

V usage is TRBV4-3 and J usage is TRBJ1-1; maybe TRBD1 (6 bases). The germline V gene has CDR1 LGHNA and CDR2 YSLEER. The CDR3 totals 13 residues. Trimming shortened V by 0 bases and J by 11 bases, and 13 bases separated the two germline ends. The CDR3 nucleotides are TGCGCCAGCAGCCAAGAGAGGGGGTTTGCGGCTTTCTTT. Translating gives CASSQERGFAAFF.

A single count supports this clone. V and J are TRBV15 and TRBJ1-4; 7 bases agree with TRBD1. This CDR3 has 22 residues. Germline trimming cut 0 bases from V and 7 bases from J; bases unmatched to any gene: 26. Germline CDR1 reads LNHNV; CDR2 reads YYDKDF (reference sequence). The CDR3 region is CATSRDPTPGQSFAGRGEKLFF. The CDR3 nucleotides are TGTGCCACCAGCAGAGATCCAACGCCGGGACAGAGCTTTGCAGGAAGGGGTGAAAAACTGTTTTTT.

This clone has more than one count but fewer than ten. The J gene is TRBJ1-5, the V gene TRBV6-2 or TRBV6-3; 11 bases are shared with TRBD1. Germline assignment: CDR1 MNHEY and CDR2 SVGEGT. The junction had 6 bases not matched to a gene; V was cut back by 0 bases and J by 11 bases. The CDR3 has 15 amino acids. CDR3 in amino acids: CASSYSGQGGGAQHF. CDR3 sequence (DNA): TGTGCCAGCAGTTACTCGGGACAGGGGGGTGGAGCCCAGCATTTT.

The chain employs TRBV6-5 and TRBJ2-7, with a possible D match to TRBD2 (6 bases). Germline CDR1 and CDR2: MNHEY and SVGAGI. The V gene lost 2 bases and the J gene lost 11 bases, with 16 bases spanning the gap. The CDR3 has 13 amino acids. The CDR3 bases are TGTGCCAGCAGTTACGGGCAGGGAACTAGCAAGTACTTC. Amino acid sequence: CASSYGQGTSKYF.

This clone was observed once. J is TRBJ1-3 and V is TRBV7-9; D possibly corresponds to TRBD1 (6 bases). This CDR3 region has 15 residues. V was cut by 1 base and J by 0 bases, with 7 bases left in between. Germline V gene lookup returns CDR1 SEHNR and CDR2 FQNEAQ (reference sequence). CDR3 sequence reads: CASSLDRVSGNTIYF. The CDR3 DNA follows: TGTGCCAGCAGCTTAGACAGGGTCTCTGGAAACACCATATATTTT.

J is TRBJ1-1 and V is TRBV11-3, with D tentatively TRBD1 (6 bases). Per germline, CDR1 SGHNT and CDR2 YENEEA. The CDR3 runs 14 residues. V lost 5 bases to trimming and J lost 11 bases, with 21 bases between them. CDR3 residues: CASSQREQGGWAFF. The CDR3 DNA sequence: TGTGCCAGCAGCCAACGCGAACAGGGCGGCTGGGCTTTCTTT.

This clone was observed a few times. The chain uses TRBV5-6 and TRBJ1-6; no clear D gene. The CDR3 runs to 14 residues. CDR1 is SGHDT, CDR2 YYEEEE, per germline. V gave up 5 bases and J gave up 7 bases, with 13 bases separating them. CDR3 DNA sequence: TGTGCCAGCAGTCGGACGGGGAGCAATTCACCCCTCCACTTT. Translated: CASSRTGSNSPLHF.

The chain couples TRBV5-1 to TRBJ1-2; D is ambiguous. V shed 0 bases and J shed 0 bases, with 6 bases lying between them. The CDR3 is 14 residues long. From germline, CDR1 is SGHRS and CDR2 YFSETQ. CDR3 coding DNA: TGCGCCAGCAGCTTGGACGGAGCTAACTATGGCTACACCTTC. Amino acid sequence: CASSLDGANYGYTF.

The chain couples TRBV19 to TRBJ1-4; D not resolved. The CDR3 has 13 residues. Trimming stripped 3 bases from V and 8 bases from J, with 10 bases between. From germline, CDR1 is LNHDA and CDR2 SQIVND (reference sequence). The CDR3 spells CASSITSREKLFF. CDR3 bases: TGTGCCAGTAGTATTACCTCCCGGGAAAAACTGTTTTTT.

The V gene is TRBV7-2, the J gene TRBJ2-6; TRBD2 matches 10 bases. Germline CDR1 SGHTA, CDR2 FQGNSA. The CDR3 runs to 18 residues. The V gene end was trimmed by 5 bases and the J gene end by 4 bases; junction bases not matched to a gene: 11. The CDR3 reads CASSLGASGSQGANVLTF. The CDR3 coding sequence is TGTGCCAGCAGCCTTGGGGCTAGCGGGAGTCAGGGGGCCAACGTCCTGACTTTC. Looking up the rest from reference TRBV7-2 and TRBJ2-6 gives the full variable domain: GAGVSQSPSNKVTEKGKDVELRCDPISGHTALYWYRQSLGQGLEFLIYFQGNSAPDKSGLPSDRFSAERTGGSVSTLTIQRTQQEDSAVYLCASSLGASGSQGANVLTFGAGSRLTVL.

This clone was seen a few times. The genes are TRBV3-1 (or the pseudogene TRBV3-2) and TRBJ2-7; 8 bases agree with TRBD1. J was trimmed by 7 bases and V by 1 base; bases with no gene match: 6. Germline CDR1 reads LGHDT; CDR2 reads YNNKEL (reference sequence). The CDR3 length is 14 residues. CDR3 in DNA: TGTGCCAGCAGCCAAGGGACAGGGTTGAGGGAGCAGTACTTC. Residues: CASSQGTGLREQYF.

This rearrangement joins TRBV7-9 to TRBJ1-3, with 10 nucleotides matching TRBD1. Looked up from germline, CDR1 is SEHNR and CDR2 is FQNEAQ (reference sequence). The CDR3 sequence is 15 residues long. With 5 bases clipped from V and 8 bases from J, the junction kept 9 bases outside the gene matches. The CDR3 loop reads CASSLGTGVSYTIYF. The CDR3 region has the DNA TGTGCCAGCAGCCTCGGGACAGGGGTCTCGTACACCATATATTTT.

The V call is TRBV6-2 or TRBV6-3, the J call TRBJ1-5, with 7 bases that match TRBD1. This CDR3 has 17 residues. Germline CDR1 is MNHEY and CDR2 is SVGEGT. V lost 6 bases and J lost 0; bases outside the gene matches: 11. The CDR3 nucleotides read TGTGCCAGCAGCCCTGGGGACAGCTATTATAGCAATCAGCCCCAGCATTTT. Residues: CASSPGDSYYSNQPQHF.

The V gene is TRBV11-2, the J gene TRBJ2-7, with D unresolved. V was pared by 5 bases and J by 6 bases, with 11 bases between. The CDR3 has 12 residues. From germline, CDR1 is SGHAT and CDR2 FQNNGV. CDR3 sequence reads: CASSPSTAEQYF. As DNA, the CDR3 is TGTGCCAGCAGCCCTTCGACTGCCGAGCAGTACTTC.

The gene calls are TRBV19 and TRBJ1-2; 10 positions match TRBD1. J lost 4 bases, V lost 4 bases, and 9 bases had no gene match. The length of the CDR3 is 16 residues. CDR1 LNHDA and CDR2 SQIVND come from the germline V gene (reference sequence). CDR3 region: CASSRPSGQGFYGYTF. The CDR3 region has the DNA TGTGCCAGTAGTAGACCATCGGGACAGGGGTTCTATGGCTACACCTTC.

In its sample, this clone was seen once. The chain has TRBV25-1 and TRBJ2-4; D perhaps matches TRBD1 (5 bases). The V and J ends lost 7 bases and 2 bases respectively, with 24 bases between them. Germline V gene data show CDR1 as MGHDK and CDR2 as SYGVNS. This CDR3 comprises 18 residues. The CDR3 is CASTPLDKGRLTKNIQYF. The CDR3 DNA is TGTGCCAGCACCCCTCTTGATAAGGGGCGCTTGACCAAAAACATTCAGTACTTC.

CDR3 sequence: CSADPTGYGYTF. Written as DNA, the CDR3 is TGCAGCGCTGACCCCACAGGTTATGGCTACACCTTC. V and J are TRBV29-1 and TRBJ1-2; D is perhaps TRBD1 (5 bases). CDR1 SQVTM and CDR2 ANQGSEA come from the germline V gene. The germline V and J ends were trimmed by 7 bases and 5 bases, with 14 bases remaining between them. The CDR3 has 12 amino acids.

This clone is a singleton in its sample. Other DNA sequences from this sample encode an identical CDR3 as well. The chain combines TRBV15 with TRBJ1-1; TRBD1 matches at 10 bases. V trimming: 5 bases; J trimming: 2 bases; junction bases outside the gene matches: 5. This CDR3 is built from 15 residues. Looked up from germline, CDR1 is LNHNV and CDR2 is YYDKDF (reference sequence). In nucleotides, the CDR3 is TGTGCCACCAGCGGTGGACAGGGGGGTAACACTGAAGCTTTCTTT. Its protein is CATSGGQGGNTEAFF.

The chain links TRBV2 to TRBJ2-7; tentative D call: TRBD1 (6 bases). Germline loops: CDR1 SNHLY, CDR2 FYNNEI. Trimming removed 5 bases from V and 3 bases from J, with 8 bases in between. CDR3 length: 12 residues. The CDR3 loop is CASSKQGYEQYF. Written as DNA, the CDR3 is TGTGCCAGCAGTAAACAGGGCTACGAGCAGTACTTC.

This chain joins TRBV4-1 and TRBJ2-1; 9 bases align to TRBD2. This CDR3 has 17 residues. Unmatched junction bases numbered 10, after V lost 2 bases and J lost 5 bases. Looked up from germline, CDR1 is MGHRA and CDR2 is YSYEKL. The CDR3 coding sequence is TGCGCCAGCAGCCAACTCACCGGGACTAGCAGAAACAATGAGCAGTTCTTC. Translating gives CASSQLTGTSRNNEQFF.

This chain connects TRBV2 to TRBJ2-5, with TRBD2 matching over 12 bases. The V and J ends lost 10 bases and 7 bases, in that order; junction bases with no gene match: 10. Germline CDR1 reads SNHLY; CDR2 reads FYNNEI. The CDR3 runs 14 residues. Here the CDR3 DNA reads TGTGCCACCCCGGGACTAGCGGGCCAGGGGACCCAGTACTTC. It encodes CATPGLAGQGTQYF.

This chain joins TRBV29-1 and TRBJ1-2; 7 bases map to TRBD1. This CDR3 is built from 14 residues. Trimming cost V 0 bases and J 8 bases; bases outside gene matches: 9. Germline V lookup: CDR1 SQVTM, CDR2 ANQGSEA. Here the CDR3 DNA reads TGCAGCGTTGAAGATGTACAGGGGTCTGCGGGCTACACCTTC. Amino acid sequence: CSVEDVQGSAGYTF.